This T cell receptor (beta chain) was sequenced for a study of blood T cell repertoires in COVID-19. Study-level background: Both acute and convalescent COVID-19 samples were obtained from the United States, Italy and Spain. From T cells, B-cell-depleted T cells, or PBMCs came the material, which was cDNA or gDNA.

The repertoire was sequenced with immunoSEQ multiplex PCR; TCRdb's copy has only in-frame clones and lacks some. The sample has 300,000 to 450,000 clones, 89% seen once. The germline V gene encodes CDR1 LGHDT and CDR2 YNNKEL (reference sequence). V trimming: 2 bases; J trimming: 6 bases; junction bases outside the gene matches: 9. This CDR3 comprises 16 residues. In Seattle, patients joined the study during active infection and were tracked longitudinally. The sequencing sample was made of peripheral blood. The rearrangement joins TRBV3-1 (or the pseudogene TRBV3-2) to TRBJ2-3; 9 nucleotides agree with TRBD1. This TCR derives from a woman aged 25 to 39 with COVID-19, enrolled during active disease. DNA of the CDR3: TGTGCCAGCAGCCAATCTGGACAGGGGAGAAGGGATACGCAGTATTTT. Its protein product is CASSQSGQGRRDTQYF.